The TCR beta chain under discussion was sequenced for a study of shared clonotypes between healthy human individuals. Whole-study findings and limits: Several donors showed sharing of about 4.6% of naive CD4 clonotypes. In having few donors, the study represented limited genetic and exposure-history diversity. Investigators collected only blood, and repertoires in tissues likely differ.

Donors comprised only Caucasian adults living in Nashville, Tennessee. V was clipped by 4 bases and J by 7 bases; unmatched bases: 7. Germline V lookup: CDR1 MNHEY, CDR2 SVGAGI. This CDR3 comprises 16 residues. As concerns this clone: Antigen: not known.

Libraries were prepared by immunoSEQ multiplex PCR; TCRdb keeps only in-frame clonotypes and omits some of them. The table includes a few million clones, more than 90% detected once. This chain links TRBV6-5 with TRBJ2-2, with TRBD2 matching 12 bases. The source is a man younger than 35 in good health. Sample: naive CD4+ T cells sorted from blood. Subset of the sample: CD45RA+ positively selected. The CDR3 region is CASSLTSGRKNGELFF. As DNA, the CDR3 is TGTGCCAGCAGTTTGACTAGCGGGAGAAAGAACGGGGAGCTGTTTTTT.